This T cell receptor beta chain was obtained from a study of Ad26.COV2.S vaccination and SARS-CoV-2 variants. The CDR3 consists of 14 residues. V was cut by 4 bases and J by 10 bases, with 19 bases left in between. The germline V gene encodes CDR1 SEHNR and CDR2 FQNEAQ (reference sequence). Using immunoSEQ multiplex PCR, the repertoire was profiled, and TCRdb retains in-frame clones only, with some absent. This sample carries about 480,000 clones, roughly 89% of them seen once, and the ten largest clones take over 10%. Treatment denoted: some 20 received Ad26.COV2.S at low or high dose, single or two shots; about 5 received placebo; per-sample allocation not given. Sample collection was performed on day 63 after the first vaccine or placebo injection.

The material sequenced was peripheral blood, taken in a trial of Ad26.COV2.S vaccine versus placebo. The rearrangement links TRBV7-9 to TRBJ1-1, with D perhaps matching TRBD1 (5 bases). This clonotype was sampled from a person aged 18-65 years who received the Ad26.COV2.S COVID-19 vaccine or a placebo. CDR3 loop: CASSYRDSYGGAFF. DNA for the CDR3: TGTGCCAGCAGCTACCGGGACTCATATGGGGGAGCTTTCTTT.